This paragraph reports one T cell receptor (beta chain). The antigen remains undetermined. The table came from immunoSEQ multiplex PCR; TCRdb's copy has only in-frame clones and leaves some out. The sample records approximately 17,000 clones, roughly 80% being singletons. These data are taken from a study of somatic mutations in cytotoxic T cells in rheumatoid arthritis. Study background: Patient blood (around 30 ml EDTA) was taken immediately after diagnosis and before treatment.

In germline, CDR1 is MNHEY, CDR2 SMNVEV (reference sequence). CDR3 length: 13 amino acids. V was clipped by 3 bases and J by 2 bases, with 5 bases between them. Overall study results and limits: Expanded CD8+ clones had unknown antigen targets.

The receptor comes from an adult with rheumatoid arthritis. The chain combines TRBV27 with TRBJ2-1, with D uncertain. Sequencing input: CD8+ T cells sorted from blood. The CDR3 here is CASSFPPYNEQFF. CDR3 in DNA: TGTGCCAGCAGTTTCCCCCCCTACAATGAGCAGTTCTTC.